This T cell receptor beta chain was recovered during a study of cytomegalovirus exposure and HLA in healthy donors. General observations from the study: Association with HLA alleles at 0.05 false discovery rate was found for around 15,000 TCR beta sequences in a later analysis. Fewer N-insertions (relative to the roughly 630-donor mean) were reportedly seen in an Asian-associated ancestry cluster in a later analysis. With high specificity and sensitivity, the classifier reportedly diagnosed cytomegalovirus status. Rare TCR sequences dominated, though some public TCRs recurred in many donors.

In regard to this clone: Antigen: not known.

CDR3 size: 14 residues. V lost 7 bases to trimming and J lost 8 bases; unmatched junction nucleotides: 8. Germline V gene sequence: CDR1 LNHDA, CDR2 SQIVND (reference sequence). Primers included in the PCR were 60 Vbeta and 13 Jbeta primers. Sequencing was performed with immunoSEQ multiplex PCR; in TCRdb, only in-frame clones are kept and a portion is missing. The sample gives over 150,000 clones, 82% of which show up once; 0.098% is in the top ten. The V gene is TRBV19, the J gene TRBJ1-4, with 9 nucleotides matching TRBD1. The receptor comes from a boy aged 2 to 10 in good health and CMV-seronegative. Material: PBMCs. CDR3 coding DNA: TGTGCCAGTAACCTGGGACAGGGATGGGAAAAACTGTTTTTT. This translates into CASNLGQGWEKLFF.